This T cell receptor (beta chain) was sequenced in a study of technical replicates of blood from a handful of donors. CDR1 and CDR2 from the germline V gene are KGHSH and LQKENI. Unmatched junction bases numbered 8, after V lost 4 bases and J lost 0 bases. The CDR3 consists of 18 residues. Method: immunoSEQ multiplex PCR; TCRdb's copy keeps in-frame clones and lacks some. Among tens of thousands of clones, over 90% were seen once, and the ten largest hold 4.7%. Sequenced material: PBMCs. The receptor's source is a human donor in good health. Some clones in this sample may be carry-over from other donors' samples. The V call is TRBV18, the J call TRBJ2-6; 8 positions match TRBD1. CDR3 sequence (DNA): TGTGCCAGCTCACAGGGACAGGTCCCCCGCTCTGGGGCCAACGTCCTGACTTTC. It yields the protein CASSQGQVPRSGANVLTF. Complete variable domain (other parts from reference TRBV18 and TRBJ2-6): NAGVMQNPRHLVRRRGQEARLRCSPMKGHSHVYWYRQLPEEGLKFMVYLQKENIIDESGMPKERFSAEFPKEGPSILRIQQVVRGDSAAYFCASSQGQVPRSGANVLTFGAGSRLTVL.